These 32 T cell receptor beta chains were all obtained from the same sample, sequenced in a study of T cell responses to AZD1222 COVID-19 vaccine. Produced via immunoSEQ multiplex PCR; TCRdb's table is partial and in-frame only. The data show over 130,000 clones, under 95% seen once. Source: peripheral blood, taken 28 days after the second AZD1222 dose. The receptors stem from an adult who received the AZD1222 COVID-19 vaccine.

The chain combines TRBV5-5 with TRBJ2-7; 9 bases match TRBD2. The CDR3 consists of 14 residues. CDR1 and CDR2 from the germline V gene are SGHKS and YYEKEE (reference sequence). V was pared by 4 bases and J by 3 bases, with 5 bases of the junction left unmatched. CDR3 coding DNA: TGTGCCAGCAGCGAGGGACTAGCAGTCTACGAGCAGTACTTC. Translation gives CASSEGLAVYEQYF.

The genes are TRBV14 and TRBJ2-1, with TRBD1 matching 9 bases. V shed 2 bases, J shed 3 bases, and the junction held 5 bases outside the gene matches. This CDR3 comprises 16 residues. Per the germline V gene, CDR1 is SGHDN and CDR2 is FVKESK. The CDR3 DNA sequence: TGTGCCAGCAGCCAATGGGGACAGGGAGACTACAATGAGCAGTTCTTC. This sequence encodes CASSQWGQGDYNEQFF.

The V and J genes are TRBV10-1 and TRBJ2-2; D is tentatively TRBD1 or TRBD2 (5 bases each). This CDR3 has 17 amino acids. Germline CDR1 and CDR2: WNHNN and SYGVQD (reference sequence). Trimming removed 5 bases from V and 0 bases from J, with 16 bases in between. The CDR3 DNA reads as TGCGCCAGCAGTCCCCACGGGGCAGGCACGAACACCGGGGAGCTGTTTTTT. This encodes CASSPHGAGTNTGELFF.

The chain combines TRBV6-6 with TRBJ2-4; D possibly corresponds to TRBD2 (5 bases). The V end lost 5 bases, the J end lost 0 bases, and 14 bases lay between the germline ends. This CDR3 has 16 amino acids. Germline CDR1 reads MNHNY; CDR2 reads SVGAGI (reference sequence). The CDR3 region has the DNA TGTGCCAGCAGTCCAGAGGGCACGTTAGCCAAAAACATTCAGTACTTC. Protein: CASSPEGTLAKNIQYF.

The chain employs TRBV10-1 and TRBJ1-5, with D unresolved. The V gene lost 2 bases and the J gene lost 2 bases, with 10 bases spanning the gap. This CDR3 comprises 15 residues. The V gene's germline CDR1 is WNHNN and CDR2 SYGVQD (reference sequence). The CDR3 here is CASSEPRVGNQPQHF. The DNA for the CDR3 is TGCGCCAGCAGTGAGCCTCGAGTAGGCAATCAGCCCCAGCATTTT.

This clone was found once. This chain joins TRBV5-6 and TRBJ1-6; perhaps TRBD1 as D (6 bases). The CDR3 has 14 residues. Germline values: CDR1 SGHDT, CDR2 YYEEEE. Between the trimmed V and J ends, which lost 5 bases and 4 bases, there was a span of 10 bases. The CDR3 reads CASSTTGYNSPLHF. The DNA for the CDR3 is TGTGCCAGCAGTACGACAGGTTATAATTCACCCCTCCACTTT.

This sequence joins TRBV21-1 and TRBJ2-7. TRBV21-1 is designated a pseudogene. CDR3 length equals 14 residues. CDR3 in amino acids: CATSTRNSSYEQYF. CDR3 in DNA: TGTGCTACCTCTACGAGGAACAGCTCCTACGAGCAGTACTTC.

This CDR3 reads CASSLDLLTTGSYEQYF. Written as DNA, the CDR3 is TGCGCCAGCAGCTTGGATTTGCTCACCACAGGATCCTACGAGCAGTACTTC. The chain couples TRBV5-1 to TRBJ2-7; D is possibly TRBD1 (5 bases). V was trimmed by 0 bases and J by 1 base, leaving 17 bases between them. Germline V gene data show CDR1 as SGHRS and CDR2 as YFSETQ. The CDR3 sequence is 17 residues long.

CDR3 nucleotide sequence: TGCGCCAGCAGCCAAAAAGGACTAAACACCATATATTTT. Its translation is CASSQKGLNTIYF. The rearrangement links TRBV4-3 to TRBJ1-3; no definite D call. Trimming took off 2 bases at V and 6 bases at J, with 8 bases between the two ends. Looked up from germline, CDR1 is LGHNA and CDR2 is YSLEER. There are 13 residues in the CDR3.

This chain connects TRBV21-1 to TRBJ2-7. TRBV21-1 is labeled a pseudogene. The CDR3 is 11 amino acids. Here the CDR3 DNA reads TGTGCCAGCAGCAACTCCTACGAGCAGTACTTC. This sequence encodes CASSNSYEQYF.

This clone has only one observation. V usage is TRBV11-2 and J usage is TRBJ2-1, with TRBD2 matching over 7 bases. J lost 4 bases, V lost 5 bases, and 8 bases had no gene match. The CDR3 runs to 15 residues. The germline V gene encodes CDR1 SGHAT and CDR2 FQNNGV. The CDR3: CASSPLAGPYNEQFF. The CDR3 bases are TGTGCCAGCAGCCCCTTAGCGGGCCCGTACAATGAGCAGTTCTTC.

CDR3 in amino acids: CASSSGTFEDEKLFF. The CDR3 DNA follows: TGCGCCAGCAGCTCCGGGACCTTTGAAGACGAAAAACTGTTTTTT. V is TRBV5-1 and J is TRBJ1-4; a possible D gene is TRBD1 (5 bases). V lost 3 bases and J 8 bases, leaving 17 bases between the germline ends. Per the germline V gene, CDR1 is SGHRS and CDR2 is YFSETQ. The CDR3 loop spans 15 amino acids.

This chain connects TRBV9 to TRBJ2-2; 7 nucleotides line up with TRBD2. This CDR3 contains 17 residues. J was trimmed by 5 bases and V by 0 bases; bases with no gene match: 10. Germline loops: CDR1 SGDLS, CDR2 YYNGEE. In nucleotides, the CDR3 is TGTGCCAGCAGCGTAGCTTTGGGGCTAGCGGCAACCGGGGAGCTGTTTTTT. This encodes CASSVALGLAATGELFF.

CDR3 nucleotide sequence: TGTGCCAGCAGCTTAGAGGGACTAGCGGGGAGTACGGGGCAGTACTTC. It translates to CASSLEGLAGSTGQYF. The V call is TRBV7-2, the J call TRBJ2-7; TRBD2 agrees at 13 bases. This CDR3 is 16 amino acids long. J lost 9 bases, V lost 1 base, and 9 bases had no gene match. Germline CDR1 reads SGHTA; CDR2 reads FQGNSA.

This chain uses TRBV3-1 (or the pseudogene TRBV3-2) with TRBJ1-1; tentative D call: TRBD1 (6 bases). V gave up 3 bases and J gave up 6 bases, with 20 bases separating them. Germline lookup yields CDR1 LGHDT and CDR2 YNNKEL (reference sequence). The CDR3 runs 16 residues. In DNA form, the CDR3 reads TGTGCCAGCAGCCATCTCTCGGGGGCGCCTTCGGCTGAAGCTTTCTTT. Translation gives CASSHLSGAPSAEAFF.

The chain couples TRBV24-1 to TRBJ2-5; unclear D gene. The V end lost 7 bases, the J end lost 4 bases, and 18 bases lay between the germline ends. The CDR3 length is 15 residues. Germline loops: CDR1 KGHDR, CDR2 SFDVKD. As DNA, the CDR3 is TGTGCCACCAGCGCCCGGTCCCTCTACCGAGAGACCCAGTACTTC. Translating it yields CATSARSLYRETQYF.

The J gene is TRBJ1-5, the V gene TRBV6-6, with D possibly matching TRBD1 (5 bases). The length of the CDR3 is 16 residues. CDR1 is MNHNY, CDR2 SVGAGI, per germline (reference sequence). V was pared by 7 bases and J by 3 bases, with 19 bases between. The CDR3 loop is CASTIQGEGLNQPQHF. As DNA, the CDR3 is TGTGCCAGCACAATCCAGGGTGAAGGACTCAATCAGCCCCAGCATTTT.

This chain joins TRBV24-1 and TRBJ2-3; 11 bases agree with TRBD2. The CDR3 has 17 residues. J gave up 0 bases and V 5 bases, and 6 bases lay outside the gene matches. The V gene's germline CDR1 is KGHDR and CDR2 SFDVKD. In DNA, the CDR3 is TGTGCCACCAGTGTTACTAGCGGGAGCCCTAGCACAGATACGCAGTATTTT. Its protein product is CATSVTSGSPSTDTQYF.

This chain links TRBV12-5 with TRBJ2-1; tentative D call: TRBD1 (6 bases). CDR1 is LGHNT, CDR2 FRNRAP, per germline. The ends were cut back, 0 bases at V and 10 bases at J, with 7 bases in the middle. The CDR3 sequence is 12 residues long. CDR3 sequence reads: CASGLVRGEQFF. For the CDR3, the DNA is TGTGCTAGTGGTTTGGTGAGGGGGGAGCAGTTCTTC. The whole variable domain, remainder taken from reference TRBV12-5 and TRBJ2-1, is DARVTQTPRHKVTEMGQEVTMRCQPILGHNTVFWYRQTMMQGLELLAYFRNRAPLDDSGMPKDRFSAEMPDATLATLKIQPSEPRDSAVYFCASGLVRGEQFFGPGTRLTVL.

The J gene is TRBJ1-5, the V gene TRBV3-1 (or the pseudogene TRBV3-2); no clear D. Germline CDR1 reads LGHDT; CDR2 reads YNNKEL (reference sequence). This CDR3 comprises 17 residues. The ends were cut back, 1 base at V and 4 bases at J, with 17 bases in the middle. The DNA for the CDR3 is TGTGCCAGCAGCCAAGGAGCGGCAAGCAAGAATAATCAGCCCCAGCATTTT. It encodes CASSQGAASKNNQPQHF.

This clone was counted between two and nine times. The chain couples TRBV14 to TRBJ2-7, with D perhaps assigned TRBD1 or TRBD2 (5 bases each). This CDR3 has 12 amino acids. Trimming shortened V by 4 bases and J by 9 bases, and 13 bases separated the two germline ends. Germline lookup yields CDR1 SGHDN and CDR2 FVKESK. CDR3 nucleotide sequence: TGTGCCAGCAGCCCGGGACGGAACCCGCAGTACTTC. It encodes CASSPGRNPQYF.

The gene calls are TRBV19 and TRBJ2-1; D is uncertain. CDR3 length: 16 amino acids. The V gene lost 5 bases and the J gene lost 4 bases, with 18 bases spanning the gap. In germline, CDR1 is LNHDA, CDR2 SQIVND (reference sequence). The CDR3 reads CASSALFPLRYNEQFF. Written as DNA, the CDR3 is TGTGCCAGTAGTGCTCTCTTCCCCTTGCGTTACAATGAGCAGTTCTTC.

The chain links TRBV27 to TRBJ1-6; 9 nucleotides line up with TRBD1. Germline V gives CDR1 MNHEY, CDR2 SMNVEV (reference sequence). The V and J ends lost 5 bases and 7 bases, in that order; junction bases with no gene match: 9. The CDR3 covers 16 residues. In DNA form, the CDR3 reads TGTGCCAGCAGTCAAGTCGGCGGACAGGGGAATTCACCCCTCCACTTT. Protein: CASSQVGGQGNSPLHF.

V usage is TRBV10-3 and J usage is TRBJ2-5; D call uncertain. Deletions cut 0 bases from V and 4 bases from J, with 6 bases between. The CDR3 is made up of 13 amino acids. Germline V gives CDR1 ENHRY, CDR2 SYGVKD. The CDR3, as DNA: TGTGCCATCAGTGAGTCACGAGGAGAGACCCAGTACTTC. Amino acids: CAISESRGETQYF.

The CDR3 is CASNVGGAYSYEQYF. Written as DNA, the CDR3 is TGTGCCAGCAACGTGGGGGGCGCCTACTCCTACGAGCAGTACTTC. The rearrangement links TRBV28 to TRBJ2-7; D might be TRBD1 or TRBD2, each matching 6 bases. The CDR3 is 15 amino acids. V shed 7 bases and J shed 0 bases, with 16 bases lying between them. The germline V gene has CDR1 MDHEN and CDR2 SYDVKM.

This chain connects TRBV28 to TRBJ1-1; no firm D call. V was shortened by 5 bases and J by 1 base, with 17 bases between the two germline ends. Germline V gene data show CDR1 as MDHEN and CDR2 as SYDVKM. The CDR3 runs 16 residues. The CDR3, as DNA: TGTGCCAGCAGTCCACCGGAAATGATCCAGAACACTGAAGCTTTCTTT. Translated: CASSPPEMIQNTEAFF.

CDR3 sequence (DNA): TGTGCCAGCAGCCAAAGTTTACAGGGTACCGGCTACACCTTC. This translates into CASSQSLQGTGYTF. The chain couples TRBV3-1 (or the pseudogene TRBV3-2) to TRBJ1-2; weak D call: TRBD1 (6 bases). CDR3 length: 14 residues. Germline V gives CDR1 LGHDT, CDR2 YNNKEL (reference sequence). Trimming removed 2 bases at V and 8 bases at J, with 15 bases between.

The chain uses TRBV5-1 and TRBJ2-7; D might be TRBD2 (5 bases). Germline assignment: CDR1 SGHRS and CDR2 YFSETQ. Trimming took off 3 bases at V and 0 bases at J, with 10 bases between the two ends. The CDR3 has 14 amino acids. The CDR3 coding sequence is TGCGCCAGCAGCTCGGACTTGAACTCCTACGAGCAGTACTTC. It is translated as CASSSDLNSYEQYF.

On this clone: Additional DNA sequences in this sample encode the identical CDR3. V and J are TRBV7-3 and TRBJ2-2; D tentatively reads TRBD1 or TRBD2 (5 bases each). The CDR3 is 13 amino acids. The V and J ends lost 2 bases and 4 bases respectively, with 5 bases between them. The germline V gene has CDR1 SGHTA and CDR2 FQGTGA. CDR3 DNA sequence: TGTGCCAGCAGCTTAGGGGGCACCGGGGAGCTGTTTTTT. The encoded protein is CASSLGGTGELFF.

Remarks on this clone: The sample has other DNA sequences that encode this CDR3 too. The rearrangement joins TRBV7-8 to TRBJ1-3; 8 positions match TRBD1. Germline assignment: CDR1 SGHVS and CDR2 FQNEAQ. This CDR3 has 15 residues. The junction had 3 bases not matched to a gene; V was cut back by 5 bases and J by 0 bases. The CDR3 DNA reads as TGTGCCAGCAGCCCAGACAGGGGCTCTGGAAACACCATATATTTT. This codes for CASSPDRGSGNTIYF.

V usage is TRBV6-5 and J usage is TRBJ1-1; D is uncertain. V lost 6 bases and J lost 1, with 9 bases in between. The CDR3 sequence is 13 residues long. Germline V lookup: CDR1 MNHEY, CDR2 SVGAGI. CDR3 protein: CASSDPGNTEAFF. The CDR3 DNA reads as TGTGCCAGCAGCGACCCCGGGAACACTGAAGCTTTCTTT.

The rearrangement joins TRBV4-3 to TRBJ2-6; D not certain. The CDR3 is 18 amino acids. The germline V gene encodes CDR1 LGHNA and CDR2 YSLEER. V was trimmed by 3 bases and J by 0 bases, leaving 15 bases between them. The CDR3 DNA reads TGCGCCAGCAGCCACTCCCGCCACGGTCCCTCTGGGGCCAACGTCCTGACTTTC. Translation gives CASSHSRHGPSGANVLTF.